This T cell receptor (beta chain) comes out of a study of T-cell memory formation after mild COVID-19. Overall study results and limits: The study found contracting CD4+ clones mainly in CM and EM and contracting CD8+ clones in EMRA.

CDR1 is SEHNR and CDR2 is FQNEAQ in the germline V gene (reference sequence). The CDR3 has 12 residues. V was pared by 5 bases and J by 5 bases, with 7 bases between. In TCRdb, the 5' RACE reads were re-called with MiXCR into one record per CDR3 protein. The sample has a few hundred thousand distinct CDR3 sequences, roughly 25% seen once. This clonotype was recorded a few times. Its specificity is unknown. This clonotype was obtained from an adult woman who had mild COVID-19 (a few samples of this study predate the infection). Cell type and time point are not known. The material sequenced was PBMCs or a T cell subset sorted from them (not recorded which). The rearrangement uses TRBV7-9 and TRBJ1-5; no clear D gene. CDR3 sequence: CASSRQDQPQHF. The CDR3 DNA reads as TGTGCCAGCAGCCGACAAGATCAGCCCCAGCATTTT.